The 26 T cell receptor beta chains below come from one sample, sequenced in a study of T cell repertoires in cytomegalovirus infection. TCRdb used MiXCR to reprocess the reads, holding one entry per CDR3 protein. This sample yields roughly 250,000 distinct CDR3 sequences, of which around 12% are seen a single time; 1.5% to 2% belongs to the top ten. The sample consisted of PBMCs. Receptor source: a human donor in good health (CMV status not recorded). Some clones in this sample may be carry-over from other donors' samples.

In this sample, this clonotype turned up many times. V is TRBV5-5 and J is TRBJ2-1; weak D call: TRBD2 (6 bases). Trimming removed 2 bases at V and 10 bases at J, with 13 bases between. Germline V gene lookup returns CDR1 SGHKS and CDR2 YYEKEE (reference sequence). This CDR3 is built from 13 residues. CDR3 sequence reads: CASSFSQEGEQFF. CDR3 in DNA: TGTGCCAGCAGCTTTTCACAGGAGGGAGAGCAGTTCTTC.

This clonotype came up a few times. The CDR3 protein is CASSQEGIGELFF. The CDR3 DNA follows: TGCGCCAGCAGCCAAGAGGGGATCGGGGAGCTGTTTTTT. The chain couples TRBV4-3 to TRBJ2-2; D remains unclear. Germline assignment: CDR1 LGHNA and CDR2 YSLEER. This CDR3 comprises 13 residues. Trimming took 0 bases from V and 7 from J, leaving 6 bases between them.

This clonotype was recorded at least ten times. The rearrangement links TRBV28 to TRBJ1-5; D not resolved. Trimming left V 7 bases short and J 7 bases short, with 20 bases between. The CDR3 loop spans 15 amino acids. Germline CDR1 and CDR2: MDHEN and SYDVKM. This chain's CDR3 is CASTLPGPTRQPQHF. CDR3 in DNA: TGTGCCAGCACCCTACCGGGCCCCACACGGCAGCCCCAGCATTTT.

This clonotype came up many times. This rearrangement joins TRBV7-2 to TRBJ2-5; 13 bases line up with TRBD2. Germline V gene data show CDR1 as SGHTA and CDR2 as FQGNSA. The ends lost 6 bases at V and 3 bases at J; junction bases unmatched: 7. There are 16 residues in the CDR3. The CDR3 DNA reads as TGTGCCAGCAGACCCCCCGGGACTAGCGGGAAAGAGACCCAGTACTTC. Protein: CASRPPGTSGKETQYF. Full variable domain (rest looked up from reference TRBV7-2 and TRBJ2-5): GAGVSQSPSNKVTEKGKDVELRCDPISGHTALYWYRQSLGQGLEFLIYFQGNSAPDKSGLPSDRFSAERTGGSVSTLTIQRTQQEDSAVYLCASRPPGTSGKETQYFGPGTRLLVL.

In regard to this clonotype: A clone one base away is much larger, so this may be a read error. V is TRBV6-1 and J is TRBJ1-2; 7 bases match TRBD1. This CDR3 spans 15 amino acids. The V segment lost 2 bases and the J segment 4 bases; nucleotides outside the gene matches: 7. Germline lookup yields CDR1 MNHNS and CDR2 SASEGT. The CDR3 protein is CASSEIRGTLYGYTF. In DNA form, the CDR3 reads TGTGCCAGCAGTGAAATCAGGGGGACGCTCTATGGCTACACCTTC.

This clonotype was seen once. The rearrangement links TRBV7-8 to TRBJ2-1; D might be TRBD2 (6 bases). Germline loops: CDR1 SGHVS, CDR2 FQNEAQ. Trimming left V 3 bases short and J 8 bases short, with 14 bases between. The CDR3 runs to 14 residues. CDR3 bases: TGTGCCAGCAGCTTCGCTGGGGGGTTCGATGAGCAGTTCTTC. Protein: CASSFAGGFDEQFF.

This clonotype was counted a few times. The rearrangement links TRBV6-2 or TRBV6-3 to TRBJ2-1, with D possibly matching TRBD2 (6 bases). The CDR3 covers 14 residues. V was cut by 5 bases and J by 7 bases, with 15 bases left in between. Germline CDR1 and CDR2: MNHEY and SVGEGT. The chain's CDR3 is CASSNQDLANEQFF. In DNA, the CDR3 is TGTGCCAGCAGTAACCAGGATCTAGCGAATGAGCAGTTCTTC.

This chain connects TRBV20-1 to TRBJ2-1; D is perhaps TRBD2 (7 bases). Germline assignment: CDR1 DFQATT and CDR2 SNEGSKA (reference sequence). This CDR3 is built from 16 residues. Trimming removed 3 bases at V and 9 bases at J, with 24 bases between. The CDR3 here is CSASPKRGAGFSEQFF. CDR3 bases: TGCAGTGCTAGTCCCAAACGGGGGGCCGGGTTTAGTGAGCAGTTCTTC.

This clonotype was found many times. V and J are TRBV7-2 and TRBJ2-7; the match to TRBD2 covers 7 bases. CDR3 length: 14 residues. Unmatched junction bases numbered 6, after V lost 1 base and J lost 6 bases. The germline gives CDR1 SGHTA, CDR2 FQGNSA. Here the CDR3 reads CASSLVRGDIEQYF. In DNA form, the CDR3 reads TGTGCCAGCAGCTTAGTCCGGGGGGATATCGAGCAGTACTTC.

This clonotype was counted a few times. J is TRBJ2-1 and V is TRBV29-1, with TRBD2 identical over 10 bases. Germline CDR1 is SQVTM and CDR2 is ANQGSEA. The junction had 1 base not matched to a gene; V was cut back by 4 bases and J by 4 bases. This CDR3 has 13 residues. This chain's CDR3 is CSVASGGYNEQFF. Here the CDR3 DNA reads TGCAGCGTTGCTAGCGGGGGATACAATGAGCAGTTCTTC.

Many counts were recorded for this clonotype. This chain uses TRBV7-2 with TRBJ1-6; D uncertain. The V and J ends lost 6 bases and 7 bases respectively, with 10 bases between them. Germline values: CDR1 SGHTA, CDR2 FQGNSA. This CDR3 contains 13 residues. The CDR3 sequence: CASSNSANSPLHF. CDR3 nucleotide sequence: TGTGCCAGCAGTAACTCAGCAAATTCACCCCTCCACTTT.

This chain uses TRBV5-4 with TRBJ2-3; possibly TRBD2 for D (7 bases). Germline CDR1 reads SGHNT; CDR2 reads YYREEE (reference sequence). The ends were cut back, 2 bases at V and 4 bases at J, with 14 bases in the middle. The CDR3 extends over 15 amino acids. The CDR3: CASSLGGAKADTQYF. The DNA of the CDR3 is TGTGCCAGCAGCTTAGGGGGGGCAAAGGCAGATACGCAGTATTTT.

This clonotype was seen at least ten times. This chain's CDR3 is CASSYSHWGKAETQYF. CDR3 DNA sequence: TGTGCCAGCAGTTACTCGCACTGGGGGAAAGCAGAGACCCAGTACTTC. The chain joins TRBV6-5 to TRBJ2-5, with D possibly being TRBD1 or TRBD2 (5 bases each). Germline CDR1 is MNHEY and CDR2 is SVGAGI. This CDR3 spans 16 amino acids. Trimming took off 0 bases at V and 4 bases at J, with 15 bases between the two ends.

The sample holds many counts of this clonotype. This sequence joins TRBV7-3 and TRBJ2-2, with no clear D. The germline V gene encodes CDR1 SGHTA and CDR2 FQGTGA. The CDR3 covers 14 residues. V lost 5 bases, J lost 4 bases, and 11 bases lay in between. This CDR3 reads CASSAGATTGELFF. The CDR3 DNA reads TGTGCCAGCAGCGCAGGCGCCACCACCGGGGAGCTGTTTTTT.

A few counts support this clonotype. V and J are TRBV28 and TRBJ2-1; 9 bases align to TRBD2. CDR3 size: 14 residues. Germline V CDR1 and CDR2: MDHEN, SYDVKM. In DNA form, the CDR3 reads TGTGTCGCGAATAGCGGGGGAAAGTACAATGAGCAGTTCTTC. Translated: CVANSGGKYNEQFF.

This clonotype was detected many times. The gene calls are TRBV7-3 and TRBJ2-1; D assignment may be TRBD1 or TRBD2 (5 bases each). The V gene's germline CDR1 is SGHTA and CDR2 FQGTGA. This CDR3 region has 15 residues. The germline V and J ends were trimmed by 5 bases and 7 bases, with 18 bases remaining between them. The CDR3 DNA reads TGTGCCAGCAGCGTACCGGGACCCGGACGGAATGAGCAGTTCTTC. Protein sequence: CASSVPGPGRNEQFF.

This clonotype has ten or more counts. This chain uses TRBV19 with TRBJ1-4; 10 bases are shared with TRBD1. This CDR3 has 15 residues. Germline lookup yields CDR1 LNHDA and CDR2 SQIVND (reference sequence). Germline trimming cut 5 bases from V and 6 bases from J; bases unmatched to any gene: 6. The CDR3 sequence is CASSADGTGDEKLFF. CDR3 sequence (DNA): TGTGCCAGTAGTGCCGACGGGACAGGGGATGAAAAACTGTTTTTT.

This clonotype was seen more than once but under ten times. The chain recombines TRBV2 with TRBJ1-2; perhaps TRBD1 as D (5 bases). The ends were cut back, 0 bases at V and 7 bases at J, with 12 bases in the middle. Germline lookup yields CDR1 SNHLY and CDR2 FYNNEI. This CDR3 spans 14 amino acids. The CDR3 DNA reads TGTGCCAGCAGTGAAGCCCGGGGGACCGGTGGCTACACCTTC. Translated: CASSEARGTGGYTF.

The sample holds a few counts of this clonotype. The rearrangement joins TRBV7-2 to TRBJ1-1; D ambiguous. The CDR3 totals 15 residues. CDR1 and CDR2 (germline): SGHTA, FQGNSA. With 6 bases removed from V and 0 bases from J, the gap between germline ends came to 14 bases. CDR3 protein: CASRGQNPMNTEAFF. The CDR3 bases are TGTGCCAGCAGAGGTCAGAACCCCATGAACACTGAAGCTTTCTTT.

This clonotype was detected only a few times. The chain has TRBV28 and TRBJ2-3, with a weak D call TRBD1 (6 bases). Trimming removed 3 bases from V and 1 base from J, with 14 bases in between. The CDR3 covers 16 residues. Per germline, CDR1 MDHEN and CDR2 SYDVKM. CDR3 sequence: CASSLGTLSRTDTQYF. The CDR3 DNA is TGTGCCAGCAGTTTGGGGACACTCTCTCGCACAGATACGCAGTATTTT.

The sample holds many counts of this clonotype. The chain is built from TRBV7-2 and TRBJ2-3; D might be TRBD1 or TRBD2, each matching 5 bases. This CDR3 region has 18 residues. Germline assignment: CDR1 SGHTA and CDR2 FQGNSA. Trimming cost V 3 bases and J 0 bases, with 19 bases left between them. The CDR3 region is CASSFSLTGGLSTDTQYF. The CDR3 coding sequence is TGTGCCAGCAGCTTCTCTTTAACAGGAGGACTTAGCACAGATACGCAGTATTTT.

This clonotype was counted only a few times. The J gene is TRBJ2-5, the V gene TRBV2, with 8 nucleotides matching TRBD1. The V segment lost 7 bases and the J segment 4 bases; nucleotides outside the gene matches: 11. The CDR3 contains 15 residues. Germline V gene lookup returns CDR1 SNHLY and CDR2 FYNNEI. The CDR3 region has the DNA TGTGCCAGCACATCTGAGGACAGGGTAGGAGAGACCCAGTACTTC. The encoded protein is CASTSEDRVGETQYF.

This clonotype was detected only once. The chain is built from TRBV5-1 and TRBJ2-3, with TRBD2 matching over 14 bases. The CDR3 consists of 18 residues. With 4 bases clipped from V and 4 bases from J, the junction kept 11 bases outside the gene matches. The germline gives CDR1 SGHRS, CDR2 YFSETQ. The CDR3 sequence is CASSQDGLAGGISDTQYF. The CDR3 region has the DNA TGCGCCAGCAGCCAGGACGGACTAGCGGGAGGCATCTCAGATACGCAGTATTTT.

Only a few counts were recorded for this clonotype. The V gene is TRBV29-1, the J gene TRBJ1-1; no reliable D call. This CDR3 has 12 amino acids. V lost 2 bases and J 6 bases, leaving 10 bases between the germline ends. CDR1 is SQVTM, CDR2 ANQGSEA, per germline. The CDR3 sequence: CSVERGWAEAFF. The CDR3 bases are TGCAGCGTTGAACGAGGATGGGCTGAAGCTTTCTTT.

In this sample, this clonotype turned up many times. This chain uses TRBV7-2 with TRBJ2-4, with TRBD2 matching 8 bases. CDR1 and CDR2 from the germline V gene are SGHTA and FQGNSA. This CDR3 has 19 amino acids. After removal of 1 base from V and 0 bases from J, the junction contained 11 bases not matched to a gene. CDR3 sequence: CASSLEGVAGQLAKNIQYF. CDR3 sequence (DNA): TGTGCCAGCAGCTTAGAAGGAGTAGCGGGGCAACTAGCCAAAAACATTCAGTACTTC. The whole variable domain, filled in from reference TRBV7-2 and TRBJ2-4, reads GAGVSQSPSNKVTEKGKDVELRCDPISGHTALYWYRQSLGQGLEFLIYFQGNSAPDKSGLPSDRFSAERTGGSVSTLTIQRTQQEDSAVYLCASSLEGVAGQLAKNIQYFGAGTRLSVL.

This clonotype was observed at least ten times. The chain has TRBV7-2 and TRBJ1-4; no clear D. This CDR3 is 16 amino acids long. CDR1 and CDR2 from the germline V gene are SGHTA and FQGNSA. V lost 3 bases to trimming and J lost 0 bases, with 11 bases between them. CDR3 sequence: CASSLVGGTTNEKLFF. In DNA, the CDR3 is TGTGCCAGCAGCTTGGTGGGAGGGACAACTAATGAAAAACTGTTTTTT.